Sequencing of this T cell receptor beta chain was carried out in a study of ipilimumab plus nivolumab after autologous stem cell transplantation. Using immunoSEQ multiplex PCR, the repertoire was profiled, and TCRdb retains in-frame clones only, with some absent. In the table there are approximately 84,000 clones, 75% to 85% of which are singletons. With respect to this clone: The antigen is unknown.

Starting 14 to 28 days after autologous transplant, ipilimumab 1 mg/kg was given. Regarding the study as a whole: The authors say TCR, Treg and microbiome findings warrant further study.

Sequencing was performed on PBMCs, taken in a trial of ipilimumab plus nivolumab as post-transplant consolidation. The receptor was derived from a male donor with diffuse large B-cell lymphoma.

The CDR3 region is CASSLRLGDQETQYF. CDR3 DNA: TGTGCCAGCAGCTTAAGATTGGGGGACCAAGAGACCCAGTACTTC. The chain uses TRBV4-2 and TRBJ2-5; D may be TRBD1 or TRBD2 (5 bases each). CDR3 length equals 15 residues. CDR1 is LGHNA, CDR2 YNFKEQ, per germline. The germline V and J ends were trimmed by 5 bases and 0 bases, with 13 bases remaining between them.